Reported below is one T cell receptor beta chain. This record comes from a study of blood T cell repertoires in COVID-19. This CDR3 has 15 residues. Germline V gene sequence: CDR1 KGHSH, CDR2 LQKENI. The ends were cut back, 3 bases at V and 4 bases at J, with 13 bases in the middle. Generated by immunoSEQ multiplex PCR, the TCRdb table keeps only in-frame clones and is missing some. The profile shows some 50,000 clones, over 80% of them singletons. This chain joins TRBV18 and TRBJ2-1; tentative D call: TRBD2 (6 bases). The clonotype comes from a man at least 80 years old in a cohort sampled during active COVID-19. Sequencing used peripheral blood. CDR3 loop: CASSPAAGSYNEQFF. CDR3 nucleotides: TGTGCCAGCTCACCCGCGGCGGGGTCGTACAATGAGCAGTTCTTC. Based on the CDR3 plus reference TRBV18 and TRBJ2-1, the full variable domain is NAGVMQNPRHLVRRRGQEARLRCSPMKGHSHVYWYRQLPEEGLKFMVYLQKENIIDESGMPKERFSAEFPKEGPSILRIQQVVRGDSAAYFCASSPAAGSYNEQFFGPGTRLTVL.